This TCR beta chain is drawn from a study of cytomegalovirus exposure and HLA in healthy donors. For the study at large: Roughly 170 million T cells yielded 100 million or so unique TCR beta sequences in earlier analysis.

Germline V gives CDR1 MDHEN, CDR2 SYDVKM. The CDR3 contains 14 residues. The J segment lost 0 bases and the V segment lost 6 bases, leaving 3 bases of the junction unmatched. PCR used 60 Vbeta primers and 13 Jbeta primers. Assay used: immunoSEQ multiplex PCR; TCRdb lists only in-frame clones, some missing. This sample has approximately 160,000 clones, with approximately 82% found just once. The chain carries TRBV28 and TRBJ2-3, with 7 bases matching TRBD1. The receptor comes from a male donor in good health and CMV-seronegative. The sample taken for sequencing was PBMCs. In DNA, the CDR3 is TGTGCCAGCAGGCGACAGGGAAGCACAGATACGCAGTATTTT. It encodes CASRRQGSTDTQYF.